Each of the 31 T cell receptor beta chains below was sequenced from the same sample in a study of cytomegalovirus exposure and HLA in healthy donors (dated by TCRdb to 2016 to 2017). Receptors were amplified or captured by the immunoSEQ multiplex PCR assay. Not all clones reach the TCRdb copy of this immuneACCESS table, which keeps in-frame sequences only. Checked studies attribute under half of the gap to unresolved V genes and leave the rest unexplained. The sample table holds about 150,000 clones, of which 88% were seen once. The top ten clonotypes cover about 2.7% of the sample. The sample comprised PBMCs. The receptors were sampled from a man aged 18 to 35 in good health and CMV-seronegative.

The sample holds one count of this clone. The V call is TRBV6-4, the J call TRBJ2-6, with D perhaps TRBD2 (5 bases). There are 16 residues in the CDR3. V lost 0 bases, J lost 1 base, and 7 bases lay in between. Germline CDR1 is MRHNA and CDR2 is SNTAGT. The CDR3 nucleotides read TGTGCCAGCAGTGACTCGTCGGGGTCTGGGGCCAACGTCCTGACTTTC. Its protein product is CASSDSSGSGANVLTF.

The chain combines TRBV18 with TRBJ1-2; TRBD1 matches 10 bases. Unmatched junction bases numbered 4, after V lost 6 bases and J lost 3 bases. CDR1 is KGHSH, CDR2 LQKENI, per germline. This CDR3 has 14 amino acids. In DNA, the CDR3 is TGTGCCAGCTCTCCGGGGACAGGGGACTATGGCTACACCTTC. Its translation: CASSPGTGDYGYTF.

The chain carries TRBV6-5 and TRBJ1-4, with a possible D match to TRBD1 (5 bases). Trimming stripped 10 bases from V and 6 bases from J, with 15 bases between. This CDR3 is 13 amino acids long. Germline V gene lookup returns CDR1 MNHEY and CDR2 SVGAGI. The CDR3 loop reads CATGGWADEKLFF. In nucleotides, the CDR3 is TGTGCCACCGGGGGTTGGGCAGATGAAAAACTGTTTTTT.

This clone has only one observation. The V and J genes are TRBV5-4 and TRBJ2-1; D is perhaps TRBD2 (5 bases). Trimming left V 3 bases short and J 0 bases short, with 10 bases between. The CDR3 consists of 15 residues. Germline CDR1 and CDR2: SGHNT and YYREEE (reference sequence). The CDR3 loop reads CASSWTGSSYNEQFF. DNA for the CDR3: TGTGCCAGCAGCTGGACTGGGAGCTCCTACAATGAGCAGTTCTTC.

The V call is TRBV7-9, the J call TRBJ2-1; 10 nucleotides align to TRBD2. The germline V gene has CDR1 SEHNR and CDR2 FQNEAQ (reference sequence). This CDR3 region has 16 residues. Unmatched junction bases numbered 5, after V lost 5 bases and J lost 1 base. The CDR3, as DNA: TGTGCCAGCAGCCGATTAGCGGGAGGTTCCTACAATGAGCAGTTCTTC. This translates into CASSRLAGGSYNEQFF.

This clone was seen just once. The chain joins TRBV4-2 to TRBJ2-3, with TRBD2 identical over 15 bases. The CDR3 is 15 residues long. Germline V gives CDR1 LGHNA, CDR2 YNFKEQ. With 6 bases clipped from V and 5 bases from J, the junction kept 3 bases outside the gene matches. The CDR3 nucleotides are TGTGCCAGCAGAAGGACTAGCGGGGGGGAAGATACGCAGTATTTT. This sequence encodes CASRRTSGGEDTQYF.

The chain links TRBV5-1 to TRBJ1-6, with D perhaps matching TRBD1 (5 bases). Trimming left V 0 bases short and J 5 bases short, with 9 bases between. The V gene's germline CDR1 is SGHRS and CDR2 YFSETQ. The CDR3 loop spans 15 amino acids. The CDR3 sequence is CASSLEGQNNSPLHF. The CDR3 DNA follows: TGCGCCAGCAGCTTGGAAGGACAAAATAATTCACCCCTCCACTTT.

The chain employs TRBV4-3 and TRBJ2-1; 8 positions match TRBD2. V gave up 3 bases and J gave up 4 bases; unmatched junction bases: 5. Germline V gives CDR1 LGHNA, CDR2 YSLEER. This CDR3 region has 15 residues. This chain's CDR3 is CASSHERERYNEQFF. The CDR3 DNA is TGCGCCAGCAGCCATGAGCGGGAGCGGTACAATGAGCAGTTCTTC.

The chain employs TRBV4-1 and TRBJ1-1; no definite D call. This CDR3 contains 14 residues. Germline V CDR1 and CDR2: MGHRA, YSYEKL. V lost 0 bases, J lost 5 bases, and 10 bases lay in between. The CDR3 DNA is TGCGCCAGCAGCCAAGATAGGAGGGAGACTGAAGCTTTCTTT. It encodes CASSQDRRETEAFF.

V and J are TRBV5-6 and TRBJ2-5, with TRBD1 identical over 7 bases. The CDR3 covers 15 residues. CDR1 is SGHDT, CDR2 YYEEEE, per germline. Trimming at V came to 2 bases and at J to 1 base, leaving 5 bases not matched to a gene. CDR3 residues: CASSFLDRSQETQYF. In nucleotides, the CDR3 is TGTGCCAGCAGCTTCCTGGACAGGAGCCAAGAGACCCAGTACTTC. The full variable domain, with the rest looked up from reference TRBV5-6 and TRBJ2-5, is DAGVTQSPTHLIKTRGQQVTLRCSPKSGHDTVSWYQQALGQGPQFIFQYYEEEERQRGNFPDRFSGHQFPNYSSELNVNALLLGDSALYLCASSFLDRSQETQYFGPGTRLLVL.

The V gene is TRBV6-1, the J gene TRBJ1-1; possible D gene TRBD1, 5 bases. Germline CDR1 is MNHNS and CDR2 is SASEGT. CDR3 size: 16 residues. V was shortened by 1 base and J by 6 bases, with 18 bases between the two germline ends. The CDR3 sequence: CASSEVVFGGSAEAFF. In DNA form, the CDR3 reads TGTGCCAGCAGTGAAGTTGTGTTTGGGGGGAGCGCTGAAGCTTTCTTT.

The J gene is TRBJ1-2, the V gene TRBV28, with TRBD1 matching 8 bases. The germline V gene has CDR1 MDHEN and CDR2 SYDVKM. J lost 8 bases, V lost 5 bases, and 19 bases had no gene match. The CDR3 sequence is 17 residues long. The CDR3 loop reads CASSPGSGQAPEVGYTF. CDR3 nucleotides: TGTGCCAGCAGTCCAGGATCGGGACAGGCGCCCGAGGTCGGCTACACCTTC.

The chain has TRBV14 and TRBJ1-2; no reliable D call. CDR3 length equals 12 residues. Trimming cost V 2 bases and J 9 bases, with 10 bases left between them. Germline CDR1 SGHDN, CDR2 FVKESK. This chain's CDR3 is CASSQSGNSYTF. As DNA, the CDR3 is TGTGCCAGCAGCCAAAGCGGCAATAGCTACACCTTC. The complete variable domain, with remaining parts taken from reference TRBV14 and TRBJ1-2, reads EAGVTQFPSHSVIEKGQTVTLRCDPISGHDNLYWYRRVMGKEIKFLLHFVKESKQDESGMPNNRFLAERTGGTYSTLKVQPAELEDSGVYFCASSQSGNSYTFGSGTRLTVV.

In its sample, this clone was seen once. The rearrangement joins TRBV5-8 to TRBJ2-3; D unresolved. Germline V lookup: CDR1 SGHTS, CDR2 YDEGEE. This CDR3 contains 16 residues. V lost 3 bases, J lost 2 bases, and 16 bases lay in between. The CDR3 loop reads CASSSGMSFTTDTQYF. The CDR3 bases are TGTGCCAGCAGCTCTGGTATGAGTTTCACCACAGATACGCAGTATTTT. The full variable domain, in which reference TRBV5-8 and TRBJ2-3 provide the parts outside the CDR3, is EAGVTQSPTHLIKTRGQQATLRCSPISGHTSVYWYQQALGLGLQFLLWYDEGEERNRGNFPPRFSGRQFPNYSSELNVNALELEDSALYLCASSSGMSFTTDTQYFGPGTRLTVL.

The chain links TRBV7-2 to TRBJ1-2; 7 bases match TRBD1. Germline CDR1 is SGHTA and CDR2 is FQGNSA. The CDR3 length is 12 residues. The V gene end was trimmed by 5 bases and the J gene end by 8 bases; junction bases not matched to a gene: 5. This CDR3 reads CASSLDRVGYTF. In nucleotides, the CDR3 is TGTGCCAGCAGCCTCGACAGGGTAGGCTACACCTTC. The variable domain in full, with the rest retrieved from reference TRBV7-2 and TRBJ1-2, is GAGVSQSPSNKVTEKGKDVELRCDPISGHTALYWYRQSLGQGLEFLIYFQGNSAPDKSGLPSDRFSAERTGGSVSTLTIQRTQQEDSAVYLCASSLDRVGYTFGSGTRLTVV.

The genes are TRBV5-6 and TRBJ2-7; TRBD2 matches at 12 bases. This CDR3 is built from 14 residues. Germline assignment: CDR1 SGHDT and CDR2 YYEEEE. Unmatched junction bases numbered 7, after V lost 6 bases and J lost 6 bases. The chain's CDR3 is CASNQLAGGSEQYV. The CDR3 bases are TGTGCCAGCAACCAACTAGCGGGGGGATCCGAGCAGTACGTC.

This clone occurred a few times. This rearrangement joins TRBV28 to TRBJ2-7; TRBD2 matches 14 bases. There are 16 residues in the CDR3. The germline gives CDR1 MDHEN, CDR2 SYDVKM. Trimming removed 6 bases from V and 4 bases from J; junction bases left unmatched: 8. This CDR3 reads CASSPQTSGRAYEQYF. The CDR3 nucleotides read TGTGCCAGCAGCCCTCAGACTAGCGGGAGGGCTTACGAGCAGTACTTC.

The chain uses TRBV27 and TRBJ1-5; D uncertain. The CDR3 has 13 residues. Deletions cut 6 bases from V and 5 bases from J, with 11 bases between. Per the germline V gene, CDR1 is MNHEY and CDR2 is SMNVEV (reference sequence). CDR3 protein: CASSPWRDQPQHF. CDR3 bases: TGTGCCAGCAGCCCGTGGAGGGATCAGCCCCAGCATTTT.

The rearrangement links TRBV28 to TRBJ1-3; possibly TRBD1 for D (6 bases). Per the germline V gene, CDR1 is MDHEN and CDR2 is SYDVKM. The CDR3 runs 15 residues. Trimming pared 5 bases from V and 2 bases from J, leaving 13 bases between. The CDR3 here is CASSPYQGTGNTIYF. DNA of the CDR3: TGTGCCAGCAGTCCCTATCAGGGGACTGGAAACACCATATATTTT. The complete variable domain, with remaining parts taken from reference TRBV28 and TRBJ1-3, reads DVKVTQSSRYLVKRTGEKVFLECVQDMDHENMFWYRQDPGLGLRLIYFSYDVKMKEKGDIPEGYSVSREKKERFSLILESASTNQTSMYLCASSPYQGTGNTIYFGEGSWLTVV.

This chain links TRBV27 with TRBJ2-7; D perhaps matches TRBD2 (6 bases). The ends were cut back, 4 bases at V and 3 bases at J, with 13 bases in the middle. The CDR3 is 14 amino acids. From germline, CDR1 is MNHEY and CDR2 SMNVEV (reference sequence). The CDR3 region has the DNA TGTGCCAGCAGTTCAGGGACGGGACTCTACGAGCAGTACTTC. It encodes CASSSGTGLYEQYF.

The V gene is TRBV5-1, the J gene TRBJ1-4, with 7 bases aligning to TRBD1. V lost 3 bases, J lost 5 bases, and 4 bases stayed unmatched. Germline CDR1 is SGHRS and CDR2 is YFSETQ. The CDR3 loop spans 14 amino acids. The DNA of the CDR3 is TGCGCCAGCAGCTCAGGGGGAGGAAATGAAAAACTGTTTTTT. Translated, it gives CASSSGGGNEKLFF.

The CDR3 loop is CASRAGGLAGTYEQYF. CDR3 DNA sequence: TGTGCCAGCAGGGCCGGGGGACTAGCGGGTACCTACGAGCAGTACTTC. V usage is TRBV5-4 and J usage is TRBJ2-7; 12 bases fit TRBD2. The CDR3 consists of 16 residues. Germline CDR1 SGHNT, CDR2 YYREEE (reference sequence). J gave up 2 bases and V 5 bases, and 8 bases lay outside the gene matches.

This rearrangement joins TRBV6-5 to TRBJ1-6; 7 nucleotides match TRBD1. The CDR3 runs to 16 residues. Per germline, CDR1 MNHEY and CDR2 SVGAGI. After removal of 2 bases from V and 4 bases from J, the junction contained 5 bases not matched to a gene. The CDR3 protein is CASSYNGQAYNSPLHF. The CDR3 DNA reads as TGTGCCAGCAGTTACAATGGACAGGCTTATAATTCACCCCTCCACTTT.

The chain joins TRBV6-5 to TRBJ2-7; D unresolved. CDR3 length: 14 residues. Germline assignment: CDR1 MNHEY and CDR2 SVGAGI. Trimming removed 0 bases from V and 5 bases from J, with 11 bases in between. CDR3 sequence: CASSYSSTANEQYF. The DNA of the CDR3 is TGTGCCAGCAGTTACTCCTCTACAGCAAACGAGCAGTACTTC.

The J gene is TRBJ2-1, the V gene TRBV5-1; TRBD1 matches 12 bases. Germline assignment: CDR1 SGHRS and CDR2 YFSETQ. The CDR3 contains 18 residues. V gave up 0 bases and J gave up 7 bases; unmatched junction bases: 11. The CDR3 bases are TGCGCCAGCAGCTTGGCGGGACAGGGGGCAAGGATTGGTAATGAGCAGTTCTTC. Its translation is CASSLAGQGARIGNEQFF.

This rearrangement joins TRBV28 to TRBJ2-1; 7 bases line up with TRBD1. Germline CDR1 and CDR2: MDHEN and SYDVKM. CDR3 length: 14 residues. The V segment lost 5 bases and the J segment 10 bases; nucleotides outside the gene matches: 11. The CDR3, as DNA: TGTGCCAGCAGTACCCCGACAGGGACCAGAGAGCAGTTCTTC. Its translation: CASSTPTGTREQFF. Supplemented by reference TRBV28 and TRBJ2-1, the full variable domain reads DVKVTQSSRYLVKRTGEKVFLECVQDMDHENMFWYRQDPGLGLRLIYFSYDVKMKEKGDIPEGYSVSREKKERFSLILESASTNQTSMYLCASSTPTGTREQFFGPGTRLTVL.

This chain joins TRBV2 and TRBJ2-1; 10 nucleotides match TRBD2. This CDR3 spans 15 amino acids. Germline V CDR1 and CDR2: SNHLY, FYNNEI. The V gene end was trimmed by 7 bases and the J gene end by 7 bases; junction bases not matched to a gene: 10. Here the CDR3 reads CASKTLAGVGNEQFF. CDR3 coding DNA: TGTGCCAGCAAGACGCTAGCGGGGGTAGGAAATGAGCAGTTCTTC.

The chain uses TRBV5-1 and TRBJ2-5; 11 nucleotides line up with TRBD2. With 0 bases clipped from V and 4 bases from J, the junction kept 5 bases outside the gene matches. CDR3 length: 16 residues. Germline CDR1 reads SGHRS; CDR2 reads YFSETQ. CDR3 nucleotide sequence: TGCGCCAGCAGCTTGGGACTAGCGGGGTCCCGAGAGACCCAGTACTTC. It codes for CASSLGLAGSRETQYF.

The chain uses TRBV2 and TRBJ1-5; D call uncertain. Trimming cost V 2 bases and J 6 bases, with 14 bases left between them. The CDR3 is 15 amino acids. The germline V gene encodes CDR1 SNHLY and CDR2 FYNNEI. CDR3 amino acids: CASSEYLRAFQPQHF. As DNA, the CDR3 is TGTGCCAGCAGTGAATATCTGAGGGCTTTTCAGCCCCAGCATTTT.

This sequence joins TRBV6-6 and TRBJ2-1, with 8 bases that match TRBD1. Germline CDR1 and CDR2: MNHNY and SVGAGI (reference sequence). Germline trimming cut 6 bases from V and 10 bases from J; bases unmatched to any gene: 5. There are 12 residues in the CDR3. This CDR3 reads CASSRGPGEQFF. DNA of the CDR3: TGTGCCAGCAGCAGGGGGCCGGGGGAGCAGTTCTTC.

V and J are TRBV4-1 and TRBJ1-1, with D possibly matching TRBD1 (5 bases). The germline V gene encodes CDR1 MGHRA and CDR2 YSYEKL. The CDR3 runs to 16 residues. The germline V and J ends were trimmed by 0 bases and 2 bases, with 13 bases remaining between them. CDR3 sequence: CASSQDRWGGNTEAFF. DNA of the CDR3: TGCGCCAGCAGCCAAGACCGGTGGGGGGGAAACACTGAAGCTTTCTTT.